The 5 T cell receptor beta chains given below trace back to one sample, sequenced in a study of T cell responses to AZD1222 COVID-19 vaccine. Using immunoSEQ multiplex PCR, the repertoire was profiled, and TCRdb retains in-frame clones only, with some absent. The sample gives roughly 93,000 clones, around 86% of which show up once; 5% to 7.5% is in the top ten. The sample consisted of peripheral blood, taken on day 0 of AZD1222 vaccination. The receptors come from an adult in good health.

V is TRBV21-1 and J is TRBJ2-4; the table's D call, TRBD1, has no DNA check behind it. TRBV21-1 is a listed pseudogene. The CDR3 is 19 amino acids. CDR3 coding DNA: TGTGCCAGCAGCAAAGTCGGGACACCCTTCACAGACCTCAAAAACATTCAGTACTTC. Residues: CASSKVGTPFTDLKNIQYF.

This clone was seen once. The chain recombines TRBV7-9 with TRBJ2-5; no clear D. CDR3 length: 11 amino acids. In germline, CDR1 is SEHNR, CDR2 FQNEAQ (reference sequence). Trimming removed 6 bases at V and 14 bases at J, with 16 bases between. The DNA for the CDR3 is TGTGCCAGCAGGGGTAAATCCCTCACTTACTTC. Translated, it gives CASRGKSLTYF.

The chain has TRBV29-1 and TRBJ2-1, with 7 bases matching TRBD1. This CDR3 has 11 amino acids. Germline CDR1 SQVTM, CDR2 ANQGSEA. With 7 bases clipped from V and 9 bases from J, the junction kept 6 bases outside the gene matches. The CDR3 reads CSARDSPEQFF. The CDR3 region has the DNA TGCAGCGCCCGGGACAGTCCTGAGCAGTTCTTC.

The rearrangement uses TRBV6-5 and TRBJ2-6; no clear D. The CDR3 spans 13 residues. The ends were cut back, 6 bases at V and 4 bases at J, with 7 bases in the middle. Germline V gene lookup returns CDR1 MNHEY and CDR2 SVGAGI. The CDR3 here is CASSPRGANVLTF. DNA for the CDR3: TGTGCCAGCAGCCCGCGGGGGGCCAACGTCCTGACTTTC.

The CDR3, as DNA: TGTGCCAGCAGTCTTCCGGGCGGGAGCTCCTACAATGAGCAGTTCTTC. It yields the protein CASSLPGGSSYNEQFF. The genes are TRBV3-1 (or the pseudogene TRBV3-2) and TRBJ2-1; the match to TRBD2 covers 7 bases. Germline-derived CDR1 and CDR2 are LGHDT and YNNKEL (reference sequence). The CDR3 is made up of 16 amino acids. Germline trimming cut 6 bases from V and 0 bases from J; bases unmatched to any gene: 8.